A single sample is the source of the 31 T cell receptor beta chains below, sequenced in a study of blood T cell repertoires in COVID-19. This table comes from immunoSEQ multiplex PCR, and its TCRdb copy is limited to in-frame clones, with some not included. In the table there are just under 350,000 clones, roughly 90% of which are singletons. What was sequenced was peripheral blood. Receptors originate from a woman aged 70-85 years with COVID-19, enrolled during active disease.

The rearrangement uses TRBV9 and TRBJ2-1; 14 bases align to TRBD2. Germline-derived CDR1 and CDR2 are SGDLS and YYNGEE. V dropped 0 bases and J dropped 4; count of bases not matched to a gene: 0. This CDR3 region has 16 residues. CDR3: CASSVGLAGGYNEQFF. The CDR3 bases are TGTGCCAGCAGCGTAGGACTAGCGGGGGGGTACAATGAGCAGTTCTTC. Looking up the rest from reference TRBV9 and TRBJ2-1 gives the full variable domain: DSGVTQTPKHLITATGQRVTLRCSPRSGDLSVYWYQQSLDQGLQFLIQYYNGEERAKGNILERFSAQQFPDLHSELNLSSLELGDSALYFCASSVGLAGGYNEQFFGPGTRLTVL.

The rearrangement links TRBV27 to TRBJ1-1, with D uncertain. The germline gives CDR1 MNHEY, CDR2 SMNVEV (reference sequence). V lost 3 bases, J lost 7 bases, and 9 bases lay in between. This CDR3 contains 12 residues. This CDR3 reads CASSFVGGEAFF. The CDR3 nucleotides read TGTGCCAGCAGTTTTGTAGGCGGTGAAGCTTTCTTT.

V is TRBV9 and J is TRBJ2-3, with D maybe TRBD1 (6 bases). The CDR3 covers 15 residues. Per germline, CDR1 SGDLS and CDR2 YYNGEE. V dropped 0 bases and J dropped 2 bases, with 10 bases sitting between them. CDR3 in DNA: TGTGCCAGCAGCGTAGGTGGGGGCACCACAGATACGCAGTATTTT. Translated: CASSVGGGTTDTQYF.

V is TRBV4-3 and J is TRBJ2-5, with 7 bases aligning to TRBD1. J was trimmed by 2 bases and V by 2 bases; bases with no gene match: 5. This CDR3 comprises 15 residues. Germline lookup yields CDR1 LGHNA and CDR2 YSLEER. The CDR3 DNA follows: TGCGCCAGCAGCCAATGGGGACAGACTCAAGAGACCCAGTACTTC. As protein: CASSQWGQTQETQYF.

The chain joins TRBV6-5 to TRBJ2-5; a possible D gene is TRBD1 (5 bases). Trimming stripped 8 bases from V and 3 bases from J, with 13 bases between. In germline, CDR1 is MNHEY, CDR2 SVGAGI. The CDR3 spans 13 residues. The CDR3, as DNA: TGTGCCAGCGGGCAGGGAAGCGAAGAGACCCAGTACTTC. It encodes CASGQGSEETQYF.

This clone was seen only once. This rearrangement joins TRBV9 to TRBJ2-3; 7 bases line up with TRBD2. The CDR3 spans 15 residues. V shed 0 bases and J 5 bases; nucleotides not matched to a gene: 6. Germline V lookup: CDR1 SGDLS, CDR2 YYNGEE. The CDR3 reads CASSVGGAGEDTQYF. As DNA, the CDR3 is TGTGCCAGCAGCGTAGGTGGGGCGGGGGAAGATACGCAGTATTTT.

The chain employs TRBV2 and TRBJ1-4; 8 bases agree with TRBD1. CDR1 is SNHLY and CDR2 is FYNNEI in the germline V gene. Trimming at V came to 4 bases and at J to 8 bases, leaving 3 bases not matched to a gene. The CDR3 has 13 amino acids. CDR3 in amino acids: CASSGTGREKLFF. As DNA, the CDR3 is TGTGCCAGCAGTGGGACAGGGAGGGAAAAACTGTTTTTT.

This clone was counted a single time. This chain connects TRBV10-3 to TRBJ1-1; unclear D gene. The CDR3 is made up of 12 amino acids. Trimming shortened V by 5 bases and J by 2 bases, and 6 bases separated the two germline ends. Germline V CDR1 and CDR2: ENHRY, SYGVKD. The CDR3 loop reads CAISSSNTEAFF. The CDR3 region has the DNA TGTGCCATCAGTTCTAGTAACACTGAAGCTTTCTTT.

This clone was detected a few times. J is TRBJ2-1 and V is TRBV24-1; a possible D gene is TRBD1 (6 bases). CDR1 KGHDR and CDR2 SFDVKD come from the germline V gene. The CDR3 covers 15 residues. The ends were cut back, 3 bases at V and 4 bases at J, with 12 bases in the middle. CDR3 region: CATSDNTGLYNEQFF. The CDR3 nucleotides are TGTGCCACCAGTGATAACACAGGGTTATACAATGAGCAGTTCTTC.

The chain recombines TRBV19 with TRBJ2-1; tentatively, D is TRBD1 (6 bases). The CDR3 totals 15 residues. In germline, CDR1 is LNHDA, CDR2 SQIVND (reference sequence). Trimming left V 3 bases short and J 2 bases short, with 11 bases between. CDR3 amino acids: CASSISGTTYNEQFF. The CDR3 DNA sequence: TGTGCCAGTAGTATCTCCGGGACAACCTACAATGAGCAGTTCTTC.

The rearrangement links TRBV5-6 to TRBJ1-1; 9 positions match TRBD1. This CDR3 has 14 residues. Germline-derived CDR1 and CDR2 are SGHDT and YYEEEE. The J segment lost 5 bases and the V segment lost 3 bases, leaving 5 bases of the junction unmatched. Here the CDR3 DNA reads TGTGCCAGCAGCTACGGGACAGGGATGACTGAAGCTTTCTTT. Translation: CASSYGTGMTEAFF.

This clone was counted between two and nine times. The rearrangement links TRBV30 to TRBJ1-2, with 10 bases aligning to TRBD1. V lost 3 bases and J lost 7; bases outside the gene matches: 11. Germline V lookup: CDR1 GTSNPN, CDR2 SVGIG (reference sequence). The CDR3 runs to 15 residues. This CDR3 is CAWRQRDRGSSGYTF. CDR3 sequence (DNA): TGTGCCTGGAGACAACGGGACAGGGGTTCGAGTGGCTACACCTTC. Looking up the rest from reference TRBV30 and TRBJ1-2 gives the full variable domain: SQTIHQWPATLVQPVGSPLSLECTVEGTSNPNLYWYRQAAGRGLQLLFYSVGIGQISSEVPQNLSASRPQDRQFILSSKKLLLSDSGFYLCAWRQRDRGSSGYTFGSGTRLTVV.

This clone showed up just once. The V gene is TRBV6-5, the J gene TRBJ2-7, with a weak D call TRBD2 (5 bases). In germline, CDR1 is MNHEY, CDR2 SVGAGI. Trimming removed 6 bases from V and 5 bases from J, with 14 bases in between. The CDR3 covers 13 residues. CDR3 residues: CASSRGLENEQYF. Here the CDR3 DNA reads TGTGCCAGCAGCCGAGGGTTAGAGAACGAGCAGTACTTC.

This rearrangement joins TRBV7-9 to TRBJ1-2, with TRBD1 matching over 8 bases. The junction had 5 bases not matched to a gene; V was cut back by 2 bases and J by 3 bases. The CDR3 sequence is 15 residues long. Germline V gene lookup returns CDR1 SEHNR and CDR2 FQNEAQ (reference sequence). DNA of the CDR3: TGTGCCAGCAGCTTAAACCAGGGGGCCTACTATGGCTACACCTTC. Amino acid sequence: CASSLNQGAYYGYTF. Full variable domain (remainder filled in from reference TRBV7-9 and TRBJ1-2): DTGVSQNPRHKITKRGQNVTFRCDPISEHNRLYWYRQTLGQGPEFLTYFQNEAQLEKSRLLSDRFSAERPKGSFSTLEIQRTEQGDSAMYLCASSLNQGAYYGYTFGSGTRLTVV.

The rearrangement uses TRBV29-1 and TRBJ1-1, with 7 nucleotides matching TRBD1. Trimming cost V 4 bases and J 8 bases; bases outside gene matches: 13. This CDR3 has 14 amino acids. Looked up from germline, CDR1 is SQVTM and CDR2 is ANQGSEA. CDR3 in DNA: TGCAGCGTTGGCCCTCGACAGGGAGACTTCGAAGCTTTCTTT. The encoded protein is CSVGPRQGDFEAFF.

The CDR3 DNA follows: TGTGCCAGCAGTACCGGCGGGGCCAAAAACATTCAGTACTTC. Its translation is CASSTGGAKNIQYF. The V gene is TRBV28, the J gene TRBJ2-4, with D perhaps TRBD2 (5 bases). Deletions cut 5 bases from V and 1 base from J, with 9 bases between. Germline values: CDR1 MDHEN, CDR2 SYDVKM. This CDR3 is built from 14 residues.

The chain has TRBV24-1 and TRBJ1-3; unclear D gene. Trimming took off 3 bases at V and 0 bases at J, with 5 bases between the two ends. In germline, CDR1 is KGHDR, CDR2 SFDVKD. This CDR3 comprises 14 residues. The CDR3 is CATSDAGSGNTIYF. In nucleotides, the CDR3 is TGTGCCACCAGTGATGCCGGCTCTGGAAACACCATATATTTT.

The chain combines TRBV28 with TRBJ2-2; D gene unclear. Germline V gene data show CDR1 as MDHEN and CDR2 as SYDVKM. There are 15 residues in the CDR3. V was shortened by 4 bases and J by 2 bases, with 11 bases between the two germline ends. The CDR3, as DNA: TGTGCCAGCAGTTCGGAGTCGATAAACACCGGGGAGCTGTTTTTT. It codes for CASSSESINTGELFF.

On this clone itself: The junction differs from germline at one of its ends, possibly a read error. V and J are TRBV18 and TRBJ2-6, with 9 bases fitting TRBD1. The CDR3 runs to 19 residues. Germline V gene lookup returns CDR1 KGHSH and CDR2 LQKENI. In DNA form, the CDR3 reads TGTGCCAGCTCACCATTAGGGACAGGGACTCTCTCTGGGACCAACGTCCTGACTTTC. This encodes CASSPLGTGTLSGTNVLTF.

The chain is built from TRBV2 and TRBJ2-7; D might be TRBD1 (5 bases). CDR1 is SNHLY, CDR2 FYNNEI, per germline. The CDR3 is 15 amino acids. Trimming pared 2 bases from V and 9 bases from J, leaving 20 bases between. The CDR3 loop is CASSESGPLLTRQYF. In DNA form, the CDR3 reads TGTGCCAGCAGTGAATCAGGGCCCCTCCTGACACGGCAGTACTTC.

This chain's CDR3 is CASSIRLAGATGELFF. CDR3 in DNA: TGTGCCAGTAGTATAAGGCTAGCGGGGGCCACCGGGGAGCTGTTTTTT. This chain connects TRBV19 to TRBJ2-2; 10 nucleotides align to TRBD2. The V gene end was trimmed by 2 bases and the J gene end by 4 bases; junction bases not matched to a gene: 4. This CDR3 is 16 amino acids long. Germline assignment: CDR1 LNHDA and CDR2 SQIVND (reference sequence).

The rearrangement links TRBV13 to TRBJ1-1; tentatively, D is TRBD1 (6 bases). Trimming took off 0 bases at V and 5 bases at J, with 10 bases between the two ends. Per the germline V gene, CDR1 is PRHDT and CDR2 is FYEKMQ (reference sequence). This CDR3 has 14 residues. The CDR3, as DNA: TGTGCCAGCAGCTTAGGAGGGGGGGCGACTGAAGCTTTCTTT. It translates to CASSLGGGATEAFF.

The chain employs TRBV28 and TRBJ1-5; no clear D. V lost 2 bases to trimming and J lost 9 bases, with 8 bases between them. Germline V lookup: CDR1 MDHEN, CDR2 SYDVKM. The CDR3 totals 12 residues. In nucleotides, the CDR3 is TGTGCCAGCAGTTTAAGTGGTAGGCCCCAGCATTTT. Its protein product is CASSLSGRPQHF.

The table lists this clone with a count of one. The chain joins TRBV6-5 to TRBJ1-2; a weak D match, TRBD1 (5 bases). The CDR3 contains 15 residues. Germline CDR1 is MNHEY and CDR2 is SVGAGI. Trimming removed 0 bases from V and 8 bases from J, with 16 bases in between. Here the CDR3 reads CASSYSRGTANGYTF. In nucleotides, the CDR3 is TGTGCCAGCAGTTACTCCCGGGGGACGGCTAACGGCTACACCTTC.

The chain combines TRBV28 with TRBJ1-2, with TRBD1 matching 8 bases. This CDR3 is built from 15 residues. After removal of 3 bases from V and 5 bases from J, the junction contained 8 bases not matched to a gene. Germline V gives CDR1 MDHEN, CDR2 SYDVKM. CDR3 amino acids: CASSLGLGQVYGYTF. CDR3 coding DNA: TGTGCCAGCAGTTTGGGGTTGGGACAGGTTTATGGCTACACCTTC.

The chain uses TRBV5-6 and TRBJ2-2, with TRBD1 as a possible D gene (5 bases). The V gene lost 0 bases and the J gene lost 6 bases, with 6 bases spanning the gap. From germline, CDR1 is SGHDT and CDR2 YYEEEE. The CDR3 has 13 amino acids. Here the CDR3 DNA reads TGTGCCAGCAGCTTGGCAGGGCCCGGGGAGCTGTTTTTT. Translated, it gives CASSLAGPGELFF.

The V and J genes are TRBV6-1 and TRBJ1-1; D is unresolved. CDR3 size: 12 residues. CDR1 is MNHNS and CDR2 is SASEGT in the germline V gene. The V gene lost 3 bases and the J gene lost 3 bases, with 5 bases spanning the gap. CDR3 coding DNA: TGTGCCAGCAGTGAGAGGGACACTGAAGCTTTCTTT. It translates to CASSERDTEAFF.

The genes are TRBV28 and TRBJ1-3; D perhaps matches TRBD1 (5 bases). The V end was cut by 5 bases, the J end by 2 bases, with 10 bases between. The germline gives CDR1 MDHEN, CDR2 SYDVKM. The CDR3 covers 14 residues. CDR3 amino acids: CASSPRVAGNTIYF. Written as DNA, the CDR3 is TGTGCCAGCAGTCCCAGGGTAGCTGGAAACACCATATATTTT.

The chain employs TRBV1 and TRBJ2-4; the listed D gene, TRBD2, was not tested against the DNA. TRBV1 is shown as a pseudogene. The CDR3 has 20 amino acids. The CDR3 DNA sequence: TGCACCAGCAGCCAAGATCCAGGACTAGCGGGGGGACTAGCCAAAAACATTCAGTACTTC. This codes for CTSSQDPGLAGGLAKNIQYF.

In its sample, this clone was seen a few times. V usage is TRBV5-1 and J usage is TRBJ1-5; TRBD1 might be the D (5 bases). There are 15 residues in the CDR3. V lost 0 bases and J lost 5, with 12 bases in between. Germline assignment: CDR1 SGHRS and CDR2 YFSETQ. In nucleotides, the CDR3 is TGCGCCAGCAGCTTGGCAGGGTCCCCCCATCAGCCCCAGCATTTT. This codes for CASSLAGSPHQPQHF.

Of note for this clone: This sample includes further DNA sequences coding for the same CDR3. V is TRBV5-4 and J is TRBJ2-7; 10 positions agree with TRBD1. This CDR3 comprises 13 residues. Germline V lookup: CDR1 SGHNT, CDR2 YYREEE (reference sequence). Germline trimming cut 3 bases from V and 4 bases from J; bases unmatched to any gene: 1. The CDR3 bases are TGTGCCAGCAGCTCGGGACAGGGGTACGAGCAGTACTTC. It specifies CASSSGQGYEQYF.